Shown below are 25 T cell receptor beta chains from a single sample sequenced in a study of shared clonotypes between healthy human individuals. Some clones are missing from TCRdb's copy, which holds only in-frame ones; the method was immunoSEQ multiplex PCR. The sample has just over 2,000,000 clones, over 85% seen once. CD45RO-negative CD8 cells positively selected for CCR7 made up the naive population, which excluded terminally differentiated effector memory CD45RA+ cells. Material: naive CD8+ T cells sorted from blood. These receptor sequences come from a man between 18 and 35 years old in good health.

This chain links TRBV4-1 with TRBJ1-4; D is undetermined. There are 14 residues in the CDR3. Trimming left V 4 bases short and J 5 bases short, with 11 bases between. CDR1 and CDR2 from the germline V gene are MGHRA and YSYEKL. The DNA of the CDR3 is TGCGCCAGCAGCCCCGAAGGCCTAAATGAAAAACTGTTTTTT. Residues: CASSPEGLNEKLFF.

The chain couples TRBV27 to TRBJ1-2; TRBD1 aligns across 8 bases. The CDR3 length is 12 residues. The J segment lost 8 bases and the V segment lost 8 bases, leaving 7 bases of the junction unmatched. From germline, CDR1 is MNHEY and CDR2 SMNVEV (reference sequence). CDR3 bases: TGTGCCAGCGGACAGGGAATTTACGGCTACACCTTC. Translating gives CASGQGIYGYTF.

This clone was seen just once. The V and J genes are TRBV28 and TRBJ1-5; 8 bases fit TRBD1. The V and J ends lost 8 bases and 5 bases, in that order; junction bases with no gene match: 5. The germline gives CDR1 MDHEN, CDR2 SYDVKM. CDR3 length: 13 amino acids. CDR3 DNA: TGTGCCAGCGCAACGACAGGGGATCAGCCCCAGCATTTT. Translated, it gives CASATTGDQPQHF.

This sequence joins TRBV6-5 and TRBJ2-1; D is ambiguous. V was clipped by 9 bases and J by 8 bases, with 17 bases between them. The CDR3 consists of 13 residues. Germline values: CDR1 MNHEY, CDR2 SVGAGI. The CDR3 coding sequence is TGTGCCAGTACTACAGCCCTTAGGGATGAGCAGTTCTTC. It yields the protein CASTTALRDEQFF.

V gene TRBV18 combines with J gene TRBJ2-3, with TRBD2 identical over 9 bases. V lost 6 bases, J lost 0 bases, and 16 bases stayed unmatched. CDR1 and CDR2 (germline): KGHSH, LQKENI. This CDR3 spans 19 amino acids. The CDR3 reads CASSPVRERGVSSTDTQYF. CDR3 sequence (DNA): TGTGCCAGCTCCCCCGTGAGGGAGCGGGGGGTCTCTAGCACAGATACGCAGTATTTT.

The chain joins TRBV9 to TRBJ1-4, with D possibly being TRBD1 (5 bases). The CDR3 runs to 15 residues. The germline V and J ends were trimmed by 5 bases and 6 bases, with 17 bases remaining between them. The germline gives CDR1 SGDLS, CDR2 YYNGEE. This chain's CDR3 is CASSGGWAGDEKLFF. The DNA of the CDR3 is TGTGCCAGCAGTGGGGGATGGGCGGGCGATGAAAAACTGTTTTTT.

This chain connects TRBV2 to TRBJ1-6; a weak D match, TRBD1 (6 bases). V was cut by 7 bases and J by 5 bases, with 21 bases left in between. The V gene's germline CDR1 is SNHLY and CDR2 FYNNEI. The CDR3 contains 17 residues. The CDR3 sequence is CASIPHHGQPDNSPLHF. The CDR3 DNA reads TGTGCCAGCATCCCCCATCACGGACAGCCGGATAATTCACCCCTCCACTTT.

The chain has TRBV11-2 and TRBJ1-2; D gene unclear. The CDR3 length is 13 residues. Germline V gene lookup returns CDR1 SGHAT and CDR2 FQNNGV. Trimming left V 4 bases short and J 7 bases short, with 13 bases between. CDR3 nucleotide sequence: TGTGCCAGCAGCTCGGGGAACTGGCGTGGCTACACCTTC. It specifies CASSSGNWRGYTF.

The chain employs TRBV7-9 and TRBJ1-5; the D is unclear. Trimming left V 4 bases short and J 1 base short, with 8 bases between. The V gene's germline CDR1 is SEHNR and CDR2 FQNEAQ (reference sequence). The CDR3 is 14 amino acids. In DNA form, the CDR3 reads TGTGCCAGCAGCTCTTCGGACAGCAATCAGCCCCAGCATTTT. The encoded protein is CASSSSDSNQPQHF.

This clone was recorded only once. The rearrangement uses TRBV4-1 and TRBJ2-7, with 8 bases matching TRBD2. V was clipped by 2 bases and J by 1 base; unmatched bases: 4. The CDR3 runs 15 residues. Germline CDR1 MGHRA, CDR2 YSYEKL. CDR3 sequence: CASSQSGGESYEQYF. Here the CDR3 DNA reads TGCGCCAGCAGCCAAAGCGGGGGAGAGTCCTACGAGCAGTACTTC.

The chain couples TRBV5-4 to TRBJ2-2, with 7 bases matching TRBD2. This CDR3 region has 15 residues. The germline CDR1 and CDR2 sequences are SGHNT and YYREEE (reference sequence). V shed 4 bases, J shed 6 bases, and the junction held 9 bases outside the gene matches. The CDR3 bases are TGTGCCAGCAGCCTGACGGGCGGGAGTCCCGGGGAGCTGTTTTTT. Protein: CASSLTGGSPGELFF.

This clone was counted once. This chain connects TRBV4-1 to TRBJ2-7, with 8 bases lining up with TRBD2. The CDR3 has 15 residues. Unmatched junction bases numbered 8, after V lost 2 bases and J lost 5 bases. Germline V gene data show CDR1 as MGHRA and CDR2 as YSYEKL. This CDR3 reads CASSQQTGGIDEQYF. DNA of the CDR3: TGCGCCAGCAGCCAACAAACGGGGGGGATCGACGAGCAGTACTTC.

V usage is TRBV19 and J usage is TRBJ2-7, with D unclear. The germline V gene encodes CDR1 LNHDA and CDR2 SQIVND (reference sequence). Trimming cost V 5 bases and J 1 base, with 9 bases left between them. CDR3 length: 13 amino acids. The CDR3 nucleotides read TGTGCCAGTAGTTTCGGCAGATCCTACGAGCAGTACTTC. Its translation: CASSFGRSYEQYF.

The gene calls are TRBV7-9 and TRBJ1-6; perhaps TRBD1 as D (5 bases). Germline V lookup: CDR1 SEHNR, CDR2 FQNEAQ (reference sequence). V was shortened by 0 bases and J by 10 bases, with 13 bases between the two germline ends. The CDR3 covers 15 residues. CDR3 coding DNA: TGTGCCAGCAGCTTAGCGGCAGGGATAGTCTCACCCCTCCACTTT. This encodes CASSLAAGIVSPLHF.

The chain has TRBV4-1 and TRBJ1-2; perhaps TRBD1 as D (5 bases). The CDR3 consists of 17 residues. CDR1 is MGHRA and CDR2 is YSYEKL in the germline V gene. V was clipped by 0 bases and J by 5 bases, with 19 bases between them. CDR3: CASSQEVSGTLEYGYTF. In DNA, the CDR3 is TGCGCCAGCAGCCAAGAAGTATCCGGGACCCTCGAATATGGCTACACCTTC.

V usage is TRBV6-5 and J usage is TRBJ2-1, with D tentatively TRBD2 (6 bases). The V end was cut by 2 bases, the J end by 0 bases, with 11 bases between. Germline V gene data show CDR1 as MNHEY and CDR2 as SVGAGI. The CDR3 length is 16 residues. In nucleotides, the CDR3 is TGTGCCAGCAGTTACGCGGCGGGGCCCTCCTACAATGAGCAGTTCTTC. Its protein product is CASSYAAGPSYNEQFF.

This chain joins TRBV27 and TRBJ1-4, with 9 positions matching TRBD1. This CDR3 comprises 16 residues. V lost 6 bases and J lost 8; bases outside the gene matches: 13. From germline, CDR1 is MNHEY and CDR2 SMNVEV (reference sequence). CDR3 nucleotide sequence: TGTGCCAGCAGCTCCAGTCCCGGGACAGGGCGCGAAAAACTGTTTTTT. Amino acids: CASSSSPGTGREKLFF.

The V gene is TRBV6-4, the J gene TRBJ1-4; D remains ambiguous. The length of the CDR3 is 14 residues. Germline lookup yields CDR1 MRHNA and CDR2 SNTAGT. Trimming took 9 bases from V and 8 from J, leaving 19 bases between them. The CDR3 spells CARSRPLRREKLFF. Here the CDR3 DNA reads TGTGCCAGGTCACGGCCTTTAAGAAGGGAAAAACTGTTTTTT.

The chain couples TRBV6-5 to TRBJ2-7, with 9 bases identical to TRBD1. CDR3 length: 14 amino acids. Trimming removed 5 bases from V and 3 bases from J; junction bases left unmatched: 5. Germline V CDR1 and CDR2: MNHEY, SVGAGI. CDR3 protein: CASSTGQGNYEQYF. The CDR3 DNA reads TGTGCCAGCAGTACAGGACAGGGGAACTACGAGCAGTACTTC.

This clone occurred once. The V call is TRBV7-9, the J call TRBJ1-2; D is unclear. Deletions cut 5 bases from V and 2 bases from J, with 12 bases between. There are 14 residues in the CDR3. Germline CDR1 SEHNR, CDR2 FQNEAQ (reference sequence). As DNA, the CDR3 is TGTGCCAGCAGCCTCAATACGGGAAACTATGGCTACACCTTC. Its protein is CASSLNTGNYGYTF.

The gene calls are TRBV5-4 and TRBJ2-5; 8 bases align to TRBD1. The CDR3 length is 14 residues. CDR1 and CDR2 from the germline V gene are SGHNT and YYREEE (reference sequence). The junction had 7 bases not matched to a gene; V was cut back by 5 bases and J by 4 bases. CDR3 DNA: TGTGCCAGCAGTTCAACAGGGGGTAGAGAGACCCAGTACTTC. Amino acids: CASSSTGGRETQYF. The whole variable domain, filled in from reference TRBV5-4 and TRBJ2-5, reads ETGVTQSPTHLIKTRGQQVTLRCSSQSGHNTVSWYQQALGQGPQFIFQYYREEENGRGNFPPRFSGLQFPNYSSELNVNALELDDSALYLCASSSTGGRETQYFGPGTRLLVL.

CDR3 protein: CASGYLTGGQETQYF. CDR3 nucleotide sequence: TGTGCCAGCGGCTACTTGACCGGGGGGCAAGAGACCCAGTACTTC. This chain joins TRBV27 and TRBJ2-5, with TRBD2 matching over 7 bases. Trimming removed 8 bases from V and 2 bases from J; junction bases left unmatched: 11. The CDR3 extends over 15 amino acids. Germline V gene data show CDR1 as MNHEY and CDR2 as SMNVEV (reference sequence).

This chain connects TRBV9 to TRBJ2-5; 9 nucleotides line up with TRBD2. V was pared by 4 bases and J by 4 bases, with 5 bases of the junction left unmatched. The CDR3 consists of 14 residues. Germline V lookup: CDR1 SGDLS, CDR2 YYNGEE. CDR3 amino acids: CASSLGTSTETQYF. The CDR3, as DNA: TGTGCCAGCAGCCTTGGGACTAGCACAGAGACCCAGTACTTC. Together with reference TRBV9 and TRBJ2-5, the CDR3 gives the full variable domain: DSGVTQTPKHLITATGQRVTLRCSPRSGDLSVYWYQQSLDQGLQFLIQYYNGEERAKGNILERFSAQQFPDLHSELNLSSLELGDSALYFCASSLGTSTETQYFGPGTRLLVL.

The chain is built from TRBV20-1 and TRBJ2-3; no clear D. CDR3 length: 11 amino acids. Germline loops: CDR1 DFQATT, CDR2 SNEGSKA (reference sequence). Trimming took off 1 base at V and 7 bases at J, with 6 bases between the two ends. The CDR3 region has the DNA TGCAGTGCTAGAGGGCCATATACGCAGTATTTT. Amino acid sequence: CSARGPYTQYF.

The genes are TRBV10-3 and TRBJ1-1, with TRBD1 identical over 7 bases. Germline CDR1 and CDR2: ENHRY and SYGVKD. The CDR3 totals 14 residues. Trimming took 7 bases from V and 3 from J; bases not matched to a gene: 8. The CDR3 sequence is CAIISDRNHTEAFF. The CDR3 nucleotides read TGTGCCATCATCTCGGACAGGAATCACACTGAAGCTTTCTTT.